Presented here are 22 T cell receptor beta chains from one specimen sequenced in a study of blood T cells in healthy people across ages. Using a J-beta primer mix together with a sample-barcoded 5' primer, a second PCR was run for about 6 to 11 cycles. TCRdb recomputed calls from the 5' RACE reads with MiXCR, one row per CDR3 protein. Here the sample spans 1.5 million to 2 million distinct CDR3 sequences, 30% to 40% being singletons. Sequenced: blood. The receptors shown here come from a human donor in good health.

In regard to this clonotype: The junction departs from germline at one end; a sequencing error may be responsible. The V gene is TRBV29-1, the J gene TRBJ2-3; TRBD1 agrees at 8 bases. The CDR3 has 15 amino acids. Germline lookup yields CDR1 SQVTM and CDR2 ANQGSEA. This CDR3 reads CSVEAGTGGTDTRYF. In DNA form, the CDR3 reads TGCAGCGTTGAGGCCGGGACAGGAGGGACAGATACGCGGTATTTT.

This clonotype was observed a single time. The CDR3 DNA sequence: TGTGCCAGCAGCCCGGGATTCTTTTCCCGAGACATTGAAGCTTTCTTT. Encoded protein: CASSPGFFSRDIEAFF. The rearrangement joins TRBV7-8 to TRBJ1-1, with D unclear. This CDR3 has 16 amino acids. CDR1 and CDR2 (germline): SGHVS, FQNEAQ. Trimming removed 5 bases from V and 7 bases from J, with 23 bases in between.

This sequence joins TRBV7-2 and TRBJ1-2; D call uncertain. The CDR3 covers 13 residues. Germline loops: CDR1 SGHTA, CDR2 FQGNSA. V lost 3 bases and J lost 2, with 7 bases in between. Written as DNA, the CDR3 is TGTGCCAGCAGCTTCATGGAGAACTATGGCTACACCTTC. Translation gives CASSFMENYGYTF.

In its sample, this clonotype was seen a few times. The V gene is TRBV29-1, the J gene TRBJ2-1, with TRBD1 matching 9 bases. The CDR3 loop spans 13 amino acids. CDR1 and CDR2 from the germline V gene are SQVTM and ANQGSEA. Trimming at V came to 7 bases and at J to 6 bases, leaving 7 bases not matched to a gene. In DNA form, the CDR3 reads TGCAGCGCAGCGGGACAGGGAGCCAATGAGCAGTTCTTC. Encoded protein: CSAAGQGANEQFF.

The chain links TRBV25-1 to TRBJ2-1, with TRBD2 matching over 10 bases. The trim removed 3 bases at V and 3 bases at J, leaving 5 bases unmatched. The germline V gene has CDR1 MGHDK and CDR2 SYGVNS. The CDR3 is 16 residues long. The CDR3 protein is CASSDLAGGNYNEQFF. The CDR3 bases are TGTGCCAGCAGTGACTTAGCGGGGGGCAACTACAATGAGCAGTTCTTC.

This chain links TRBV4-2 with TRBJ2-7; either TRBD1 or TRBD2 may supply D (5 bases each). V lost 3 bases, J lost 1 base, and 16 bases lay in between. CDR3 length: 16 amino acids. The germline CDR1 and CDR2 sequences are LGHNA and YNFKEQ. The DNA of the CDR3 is TGTGCCAGCAGCCAGACGAACAGGAGGTTTTCCTACGAGCAGTACTTC. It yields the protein CASSQTNRRFSYEQYF.

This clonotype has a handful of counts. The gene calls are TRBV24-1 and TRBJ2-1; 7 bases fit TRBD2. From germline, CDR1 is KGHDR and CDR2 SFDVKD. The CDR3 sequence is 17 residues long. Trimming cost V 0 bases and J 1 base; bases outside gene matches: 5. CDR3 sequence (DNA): TGTGCCACCAGTGATTTGGGGCGGGGGAGATCCTACAATGAGCAGTTCTTC. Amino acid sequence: CATSDLGRGRSYNEQFF.

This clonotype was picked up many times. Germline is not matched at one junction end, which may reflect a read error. This chain's CDR3 is CASSLGTGVTYEQYF. The CDR3 coding sequence is TGTGCCAGCAGTTTGGGGACAGGGGTAACCTACGAGCAGTACTTC. The chain carries TRBV5-1 and TRBJ2-7; 10 bases align to TRBD1. Germline V gives CDR1 SGHRS, CDR2 YFSETQ. The CDR3 extends over 15 amino acids.

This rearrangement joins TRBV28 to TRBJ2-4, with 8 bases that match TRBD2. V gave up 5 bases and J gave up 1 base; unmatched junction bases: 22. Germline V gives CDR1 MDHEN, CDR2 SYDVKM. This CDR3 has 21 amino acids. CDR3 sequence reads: CASSPGLARGGLDLAKNIQYF. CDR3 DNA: TGTGCCAGCAGTCCCGGACTAGCACGAGGGGGGCTAGATTTGGCCAAAAACATTCAGTACTTC.

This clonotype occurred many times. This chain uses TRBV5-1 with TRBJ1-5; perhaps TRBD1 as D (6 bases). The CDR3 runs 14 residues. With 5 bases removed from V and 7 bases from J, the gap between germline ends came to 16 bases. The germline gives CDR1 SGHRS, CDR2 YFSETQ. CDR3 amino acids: CASSSSPDRQPQHF. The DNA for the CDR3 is TGCGCCAGCAGTTCTTCACCTGACAGGCAGCCCCAGCATTTT.

The DNA of the CDR3 is TGTGCCAGCAGCCCCTTCGGGGGCGAGCAGTACTTC. It encodes CASSPFGGEQYF. V is TRBV9 and J is TRBJ2-7; D might be TRBD2 (6 bases). V lost 4 bases to trimming and J lost 6 bases, with 11 bases between them. Germline V gene data show CDR1 as SGDLS and CDR2 as YYNGEE. The CDR3 consists of 12 residues.

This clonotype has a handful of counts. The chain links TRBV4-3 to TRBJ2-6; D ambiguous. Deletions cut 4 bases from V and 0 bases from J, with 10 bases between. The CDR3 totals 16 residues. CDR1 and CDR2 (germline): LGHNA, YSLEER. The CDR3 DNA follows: TGCGCCAGCAGCCTTTCAGAGGCCTCTGGGGCCAACGTCCTGACTTTC. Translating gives CASSLSEASGANVLTF.

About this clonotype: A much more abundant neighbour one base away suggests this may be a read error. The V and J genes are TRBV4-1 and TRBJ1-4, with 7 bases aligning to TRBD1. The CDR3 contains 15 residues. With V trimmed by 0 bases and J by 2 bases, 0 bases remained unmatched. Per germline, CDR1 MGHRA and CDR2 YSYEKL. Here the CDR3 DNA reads TGCGCCAGCAGCCAAGAGACAGGGACTAATGAAAAACTGTTTTTT. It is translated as CASSQETGTNEKLFF.

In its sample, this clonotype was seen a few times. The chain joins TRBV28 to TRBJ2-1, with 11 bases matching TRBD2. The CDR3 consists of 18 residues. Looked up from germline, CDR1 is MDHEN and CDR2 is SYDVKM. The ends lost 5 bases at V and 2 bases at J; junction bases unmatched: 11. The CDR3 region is CASSLSAGTSGPYNEQFF. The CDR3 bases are TGTGCCAGCAGTCTATCAGCCGGGACTAGCGGACCCTACAATGAGCAGTTCTTC. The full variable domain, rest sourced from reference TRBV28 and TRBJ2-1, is DVKVTQSSRYLVKRTGEKVFLECVQDMDHENMFWYRQDPGLGLRLIYFSYDVKMKEKGDIPEGYSVSREKKERFSLILESASTNQTSMYLCASSLSAGTSGPYNEQFFGPGTRLTVL.

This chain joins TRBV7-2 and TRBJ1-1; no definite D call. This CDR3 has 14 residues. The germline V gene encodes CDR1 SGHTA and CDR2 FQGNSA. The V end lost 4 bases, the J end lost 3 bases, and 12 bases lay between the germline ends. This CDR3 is CASSSLGSDTEAFF. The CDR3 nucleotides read TGTGCCAGCAGCTCCCTGGGGTCGGACACTGAAGCTTTCTTT.

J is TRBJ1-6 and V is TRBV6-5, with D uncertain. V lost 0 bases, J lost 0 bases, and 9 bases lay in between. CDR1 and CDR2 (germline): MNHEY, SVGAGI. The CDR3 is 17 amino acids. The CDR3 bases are TGTGCCAGCAGTTACTCGAGGCCGAGCTCCTATAATTCACCCCTCCACTTT. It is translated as CASSYSRPSSYNSPLHF.

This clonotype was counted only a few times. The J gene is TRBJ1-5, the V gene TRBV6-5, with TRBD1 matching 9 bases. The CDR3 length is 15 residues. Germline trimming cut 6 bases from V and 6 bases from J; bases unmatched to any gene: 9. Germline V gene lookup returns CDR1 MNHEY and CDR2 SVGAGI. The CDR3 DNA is TGTGCCAGCAGGCGGGACAGGGAGAACGGTCAGCCCCAGCATTTT. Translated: CASRRDRENGQPQHF.

This CDR3 is CASSSERGGRETQYF. CDR3 DNA: TGTGCCAGCAGCTCGGAGCGGGGGGGCCGGGAGACCCAGTACTTC. V usage is TRBV7-2 and J usage is TRBJ2-7; TRBD2 matches 10 bases. The J call may be faulty, since TRBJ2-5 better matches the DNA end. Per germline, CDR1 SGHTA and CDR2 FQGNSA. The CDR3 is 15 amino acids.

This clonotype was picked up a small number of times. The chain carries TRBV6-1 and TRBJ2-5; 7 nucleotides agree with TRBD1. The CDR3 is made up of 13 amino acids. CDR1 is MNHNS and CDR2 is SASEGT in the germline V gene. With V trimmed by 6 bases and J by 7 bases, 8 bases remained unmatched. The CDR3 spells CASRATGAVTQYF. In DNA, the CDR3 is TGTGCCAGCAGGGCTACAGGGGCGGTGACCCAGTACTTC.

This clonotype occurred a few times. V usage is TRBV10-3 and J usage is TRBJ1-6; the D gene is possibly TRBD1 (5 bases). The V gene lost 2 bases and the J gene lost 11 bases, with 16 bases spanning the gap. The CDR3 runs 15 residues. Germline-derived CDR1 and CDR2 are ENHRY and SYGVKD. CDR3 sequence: CAISEATSTVTPLHF. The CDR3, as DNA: TGTGCCATCAGTGAGGCTACTTCGACAGTAACACCCCTCCACTTT.

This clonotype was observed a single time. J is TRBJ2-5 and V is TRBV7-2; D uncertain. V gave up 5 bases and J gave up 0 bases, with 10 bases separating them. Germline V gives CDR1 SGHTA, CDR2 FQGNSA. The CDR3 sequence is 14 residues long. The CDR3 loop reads CASSTDRNQETQYF. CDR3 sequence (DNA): TGTGCCAGCAGCACAGACCGGAACCAAGAGACCCAGTACTTC.

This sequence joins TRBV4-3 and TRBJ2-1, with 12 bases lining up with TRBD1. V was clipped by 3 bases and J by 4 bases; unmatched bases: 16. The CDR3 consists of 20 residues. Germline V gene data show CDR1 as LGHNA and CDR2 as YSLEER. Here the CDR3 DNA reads TGCGCCAGCAGCCAGGGGGTTTTGGGACAGGGGGCCGGACCTTACAATGAGCAGTTCTTC. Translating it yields CASSQGVLGQGAGPYNEQFF.